The 21 T cell receptor beta chains listed next were all sequenced from one sample in a study of siplizumab effects on memory and regulatory T cells. The mixed lymphocyte reaction cells underwent coculture at 37°C for less than 7 days. Sequenced by immunoSEQ multiplex PCR; TCRdb stores in-frame clones only, minus some. The sample lists approximately 9,600 clones, under 60% occurring once. These TCRs are of unknown antigen specificity. What was sequenced was CFSE-low (dividing) CD4+ T cells sorted from an allogeneic mixed lymphocyte reaction. All receptors derive from a human donor in good health; the cells came from an allogeneic mixed lymphocyte reaction.

This sequence joins TRBV9 and TRBJ1-4; 7 positions match TRBD1. The V gene's germline CDR1 is SGDLS and CDR2 YYNGEE. This CDR3 region has 14 residues. V trimming: 4 bases; J trimming: 4 bases; junction bases outside the gene matches: 4. CDR3 protein: CASSRGQNNEKLFF. The CDR3 coding sequence is TGTGCCAGCAGCAGGGGACAGAATAATGAAAAACTGTTTTTT.

The chain joins TRBV9 to TRBJ1-1; D may be TRBD1 (6 bases). CDR3 length: 13 amino acids. Germline CDR1 is SGDLS and CDR2 is YYNGEE. V was trimmed by 4 bases and J by 5 bases, leaving 12 bases between them. CDR3 loop: CASSPRQGTEAFF. The CDR3, as DNA: TGTGCCAGCAGCCCAAGGCAGGGGACTGAAGCTTTCTTT.

This clone was found once. The chain joins TRBV7-2 to TRBJ2-2, with 11 positions matching TRBD2. This CDR3 spans 16 amino acids. With V trimmed by 5 bases and J by 7 bases, 9 bases remained unmatched. Germline V gene sequence: CDR1 SGHTA, CDR2 FQGNSA. CDR3 residues: CASSPTSGSVGGELFF. The CDR3 coding sequence is TGTGCCAGCAGCCCCACTAGCGGGAGTGTAGGCGGGGAGCTGTTTTTT.

V is TRBV7-2 and J is TRBJ2-5; no reliable D call. The germline CDR1 and CDR2 sequences are SGHTA and FQGNSA. This CDR3 contains 14 residues. Trimming shortened V by 1 base and J by 2 bases, and 8 bases separated the two germline ends. The CDR3 nucleotides are TGTGCCAGCAGCTTAGATGGAAGGCAAGAGACCCAGTACTTC. It specifies CASSLDGRQETQYF.

The table lists this clone with a few counts. The rearrangement uses TRBV5-6 and TRBJ2-3; D gene uncertain. This CDR3 has 12 amino acids. Germline V gives CDR1 SGHDT, CDR2 YYEEEE. Trimming cost V 3 bases and J 2 bases, with 4 bases left between them. The CDR3: CASSYDTDTQYF. The CDR3 bases are TGTGCCAGCAGCTATGACACAGATACGCAGTATTTT.

This chain uses TRBV19 with TRBJ2-1; TRBD1 is a possible D gene (5 bases). The CDR3 contains 12 residues. V was clipped by 6 bases and J by 4 bases, with 7 bases between them. The germline V gene encodes CDR1 LNHDA and CDR2 SQIVND (reference sequence). CDR3 residues: CASRTGYNEQFF. Written as DNA, the CDR3 is TGTGCCAGTAGAACAGGTTACAATGAGCAGTTCTTC.

This clone was seen a handful of times. The rearrangement uses TRBV27 and TRBJ2-7; TRBD1 agrees at 7 bases. Germline-derived CDR1 and CDR2 are MNHEY and SMNVEV (reference sequence). The CDR3 totals 13 residues. Trimming removed 7 bases from V and 4 bases from J; junction bases left unmatched: 7. CDR3 nucleotide sequence: TGTGCCAGCATCGGCAGGGGGATTTACGAGCAGTACTTC. It codes for CASIGRGIYEQYF.

The chain joins TRBV7-2 to TRBJ1-1; unclear D gene. CDR3 length: 13 amino acids. V lost 2 bases and J lost 8, with 12 bases in between. The germline V gene encodes CDR1 SGHTA and CDR2 FQGNSA. CDR3 in DNA: TGTGCCAGCAGCTTAATGCGGCAGACCGAAGCTTTCTTT. It translates to CASSLMRQTEAFF.

This clone has only a few counts. The chain is built from TRBV30 and TRBJ1-5; D may be TRBD1 (5 bases). The CDR3 is made up of 13 amino acids. Germline CDR1 reads GTSNPN; CDR2 reads SVGIG (reference sequence). V gave up 5 bases and J gave up 1 base, with 9 bases separating them. Written as DNA, the CDR3 is TGTGCCTGGGGCCACAGGAGCAATCAGCCCCAGCATTTT. It is translated as CAWGHRSNQPQHF.

The rearrangement links TRBV7-5 to TRBJ1-5; the D segment call TRBD1 is taken from the table without a DNA check. TRBV7-5 is listed as a pseudogene. The CDR3 totals 13 residues. CDR3 in amino acids: CASSRGQFQPQHF. The CDR3 nucleotides read TGTGCCAGCAGCCGTGGACAGTTTCAGCCCCAGCATTTT.

This chain connects TRBV11-2 to TRBJ2-1, with 9 bases matching TRBD2. This CDR3 comprises 15 residues. Germline CDR1 is SGHAT and CDR2 is FQNNGV. The V and J ends lost 5 bases and 7 bases, in that order; junction bases with no gene match: 9. The chain's CDR3 is CASSPSSGRGNEQFF. The CDR3 DNA reads as TGTGCCAGCAGCCCAAGTAGCGGGAGAGGGAATGAGCAGTTCTTC.

V usage is TRBV5-1 and J usage is TRBJ2-2, with unresolved D. The CDR3 covers 14 residues. V was pared by 4 bases and J by 4 bases, with 11 bases between. Germline values: CDR1 SGHRS, CDR2 YFSETQ. Here the CDR3 reads CASSIKTSTGELFF. The DNA of the CDR3 is TGCGCCAGCAGCATAAAAACGAGCACCGGGGAGCTGTTTTTT.

As DNA, the CDR3 is TGTGCCAGCCGCCCCGGGACTAGCGGGGGAGATACGCAGTATTTT. This encodes CASRPGTSGGDTQYF. The chain recombines TRBV5-4 with TRBJ2-3, with TRBD2 identical over 14 bases. The trim removed 7 bases at V and 5 bases at J, leaving 6 bases unmatched. Germline V CDR1 and CDR2: SGHNT, YYREEE (reference sequence). The CDR3 has 15 amino acids.

The chain couples TRBV19 to TRBJ2-7; D remains unclear. The CDR3 totals 15 residues. Germline-derived CDR1 and CDR2 are LNHDA and SQIVND (reference sequence). Between the trimmed V and J ends, which lost 1 base and 0 bases, there was a span of 10 bases. CDR3 sequence: CASSIGVATSYEQYF. As DNA, the CDR3 is TGTGCCAGTAGTATAGGGGTGGCTACCTCCTACGAGCAGTACTTC.

This sequence joins TRBV18 and TRBJ1-1; no firm D call. V was shortened by 3 bases and J by 3 bases, with 14 bases between the two germline ends. CDR3 length: 15 amino acids. CDR1 is KGHSH, CDR2 LQKENI, per germline. The CDR3 loop is CASSPPSRWDTEAFF. The CDR3 DNA sequence: TGTGCCAGCTCACCGCCGTCGAGGTGGGACACTGAAGCTTTCTTT.

This chain connects TRBV18 to TRBJ1-3; D is undetermined. Trimming cost V 3 bases and J 2 bases, with 8 bases left between them. The CDR3 is made up of 14 amino acids. Germline V gives CDR1 KGHSH, CDR2 LQKENI. The CDR3 protein is CASSPDAAGNTIYF. Here the CDR3 DNA reads TGTGCCAGCTCACCCGATGCCGCTGGAAACACCATATATTTT.

V usage is TRBV14 and J usage is TRBJ1-1, with 7 bases lining up with TRBD1. The germline gives CDR1 SGHDN, CDR2 FVKESK. V shed 5 bases, J shed 6 bases, and the junction held 6 bases outside the gene matches. The CDR3 is made up of 13 amino acids. CDR3 bases: TGTGCCAGCAGCGAAAACCAGGGGGCTGAAGCTTTCTTT. Translated: CASSENQGAEAFF.

Only a few counts were recorded for this clone. Other DNA sequences from this sample encode an identical CDR3 as well. This sequence joins TRBV2 and TRBJ1-5, with D unclear. V lost 6 bases to trimming and J lost 1 base, with 13 bases between them. This CDR3 is built from 15 residues. The germline V gene has CDR1 SNHLY and CDR2 FYNNEI. The CDR3 DNA reads TGTGCCAGCAGCCACATGGGAGGGAGCAATCAGCCCCAGCATTTT. It yields the protein CASSHMGGSNQPQHF.

A single count supports this clone. The chain has TRBV11-2 and TRBJ1-2; D might be TRBD1 (6 bases). Germline V CDR1 and CDR2: SGHAT, FQNNGV. Trimming took 5 bases from V and 8 from J, leaving 27 bases between them. This CDR3 comprises 17 residues. CDR3 amino acids: CASSVSGGGPPRRGYTF. CDR3 nucleotides: TGTGCCAGCAGCGTCAGTGGGGGGGGGCCGCCGCGGCGGGGCTACACCTTC.

V usage is TRBV30 and J usage is TRBJ2-2; D uncertain. Trimming pared 3 bases from V and 4 bases from J, leaving 15 bases between. The CDR3 is 15 residues long. In germline, CDR1 is GTSNPN, CDR2 SVGIG (reference sequence). CDR3 region: CAWRGSTVGTGELFF. The CDR3 DNA is TGTGCCTGGAGAGGATCGACGGTGGGCACCGGGGAGCTGTTTTTT.

Sample share makes this clone medium-sized. V is TRBV15 and J is TRBJ2-3; D is ambiguous. Germline-derived CDR1 and CDR2 are LNHNV and YYDKDF (reference sequence). There are 14 residues in the CDR3. V was pared by 4 bases and J by 1 base, with 9 bases between. CDR3 DNA sequence: TGTGCCACCAGCACCGGAGAGCGCACAGATACGCAGTATTTT. It is translated as CATSTGERTDTQYF.